A selection of T cell receptor beta chains follows, all from one sample in a study of cytomegalovirus exposure and HLA in healthy donors. Data came from immunoSEQ multiplex PCR; TCRdb stores just in-frame clones and leaves some out. The profile covers 200,000 to 250,000 clones, with 80% to 85% appearing a single time and roughly 0.7% taken by the ten largest. Sequenced input: PBMCs. The receptors originated from a boy aged 2 to 10 in good health and CMV-seronegative. Each CDR3 is given with its conserved first and last residue. Fields, in order: V gene, D gene, J gene, clone size, CDR3 protein, CDR3 DNA. D genes are given only for firm matches. Rows may omit the clone size; those that give it use once, few, many or a size class.

V gene: TRBV6-5
D gene: TRBD1
J gene: TRBJ1-2
clone size: -
CDR3 protein: CASSSEKPRQGYGYTF
CDR3 DNA: TGTGCCAGCAGTTCGGAGAAACCCCGACAGGGCTATGGCTACACCTTC

V gene: TRBV19
D gene: -
J gene: TRBJ1-4
clone size: -
CDR3 protein: CASGPTVTNEKLFF
CDR3 DNA: TGTGCCAGTGGGCCTACGGTCACTAATGAAAAACTGTTTTTT

V gene: TRBV28
D gene: -
J gene: TRBJ2-4
clone size: -
CDR3 protein: CASSPGRDVFGGKNIQYF
CDR3 DNA: TGTGCCAGCAGTCCCGGGAGAGATGTTTTTGGGGGCAAAAACATTCAGTACTTC

V gene: TRBV25-1
D gene: -
J gene: TRBJ1-1
clone size: -
CDR3 protein: CASSEYRNTEAFF
CDR3 DNA: TGTGCCAGCAGCGAGTATAGGAACACTGAAGCTTTCTTT

V gene: TRBV4-1
D gene: TRBD2
J gene: TRBJ2-7
clone size: few
CDR3 protein: CASSPGLAGYEQYF
CDR3 DNA: TGCGCCAGCAGCCCAGGACTAGCGGGTTACGAGCAGTACTTC

V gene: TRBV6-1
D gene: TRBD1
J gene: TRBJ2-5
clone size: -
CDR3 protein: CASSEPGQGLRETQYF
CDR3 DNA: TGTGCCAGCAGTGAGCCGGGACAGGGGTTGAGAGAGACCCAGTACTTC

V gene: TRBV11-2
D gene: -
J gene: TRBJ1-2
clone size: -
CDR3 protein: CASNSLQGNGYGYTF
CDR3 DNA: TGTGCCAGCAATTCTTTACAGGGAAACGGCTATGGCTACACCTTC

V gene: TRBV6-5
D gene: TRBD2
J gene: TRBJ2-7
clone size: few
CDR3 protein: CASRQSGSPYEQYF
CDR3 DNA: TGTGCCAGCAGACAAAGCGGGAGCCCCTACGAGCAGTACTTC

V gene: TRBV7-6
D gene: TRBD1
J gene: TRBJ1-3
clone size: -
CDR3 protein: CASSLALSRDRRTNTIYF
CDR3 DNA: TGTGCCAGCAGCTTAGCGCTGAGCCGGGACAGGCGGACAAACACCATATATTTT

V gene: TRBV7-9
D gene: -
J gene: TRBJ1-1
clone size: -
CDR3 protein: CASSPGVGQLNTEAFF
CDR3 DNA: TGTGCCAGCAGCCCCGGGGTCGGACAGCTCAACACTGAAGCTTTCTTT

V gene: TRBV19
D gene: -
J gene: TRBJ2-3
clone size: -
CDR3 protein: CASSISGLEGDTQYF
CDR3 DNA: TGTGCCAGTAGTATTTCAGGGCTGGAGGGAGATACGCAGTATTTT

V gene: TRBV7-8
D gene: -
J gene: TRBJ2-7
clone size: -
CDR3 protein: CASSLSSQGLGEQYF
CDR3 DNA: TGTGCCAGCAGCTTATCGTCTCAGGGGTTAGGCGAGCAGTACTTC

V gene: TRBV7-8
D gene: -
J gene: TRBJ2-7
clone size: -
CDR3 protein: CTVGGGPGEQYF
CDR3 DNA: TGTACCGTAGGGGGAGGGCCGGGCGAGCAGTACTTC

V gene: TRBV6-5
D gene: TRBD2
J gene: TRBJ2-7
clone size: -
CDR3 protein: CASRLAGTSYEQYF
CDR3 DNA: TGTGCCAGCAGGCTAGCGGGGACGAGCTACGAGCAGTACTTC

V gene: TRBV5-5
D gene: TRBD1
J gene: TRBJ1-2
clone size: once
CDR3 protein: CASSLTGDGGYTF
CDR3 DNA: TGTGCCAGCAGCTTGACAGGGGATGGAGGCTACACCTTC

V gene: TRBV2
D gene: TRBD2
J gene: TRBJ2-1
clone size: few
CDR3 protein: CARGSSGGAYNEQFF
CDR3 DNA: TGTGCCAGGGGCTCTAGCGGGGGGGCCTACAATGAGCAGTTCTTC

V gene: TRBV19
D gene: -
J gene: TRBJ2-7
clone size: -
CDR3 protein: CASSIMGGNYEQYF
CDR3 DNA: TGTGCCAGTAGTATAATGGGGGGAAACTACGAGCAGTACTTC

V gene: TRBV5-6
D gene: TRBD2
J gene: TRBJ2-7
clone size: -
CDR3 protein: CASSQRLAAYYEQYF
CDR3 DNA: TGTGCCAGCAGCCAGCGACTAGCGGCCTACTACGAGCAGTACTTC

V gene: TRBV29-1
D gene: -
J gene: TRBJ1-4
clone size: few
CDR3 protein: CSVETRADVNEKLFF
CDR3 DNA: TGCAGCGTTGAAACTAGGGCGGATGTTAATGAAAAACTGTTTTTT

V gene: TRBV7-9
D gene: -
J gene: TRBJ1-1
clone size: few
CDR3 protein: CASSLASGGDTEAFF
CDR3 DNA: TGTGCCAGCAGCTTAGCTTCGGGGGGGGACACTGAAGCTTTCTTT

V gene: TRBV11-2
D gene: -
J gene: TRBJ2-7
clone size: once
CDR3 protein: CASSLDVAYEQYF
CDR3 DNA: TGTGCCAGCAGCTTAGATGTCGCCTACGAGCAGTACTTC

V gene: TRBV13
D gene: TRBD1
J gene: TRBJ1-1
clone size: -
CDR3 protein: CASSAPGQGAAEAFF
CDR3 DNA: TGTGCCAGCAGCGCGCCGGGACAGGGGGCGGCTGAAGCTTTCTTT

V gene: TRBV14
D gene: -
J gene: TRBJ1-2
clone size: -
CDR3 protein: CASSQAGYGYTF
CDR3 DNA: TGTGCCAGCAGCCAAGCAGGGTATGGCTACACCTTC

V gene: TRBV4-1
D gene: TRBD2
J gene: TRBJ2-2
clone size: few
CDR3 protein: CASSRGTSVTGELFF
CDR3 DNA: TGCGCCAGCAGCCGAGGGACTAGCGTTACCGGGGAGCTGTTTTTT

V gene: TRBV19
D gene: TRBD2
J gene: TRBJ2-4
clone size: -
CDR3 protein: CASSMGLAGTGGKNIQYF
CDR3 DNA: TGTGCCAGTAGTATGGGGCTAGCGGGTACGGGAGGCAAAAACATTCAGTACTTC

V gene: TRBV6-4
D gene: -
J gene: TRBJ2-3
clone size: -
CDR3 protein: CASSGTGSGADTQYF
CDR3 DNA: TGTGCCAGCAGTGGTACAGGGTCAGGTGCAGATACGCAGTATTTT

V gene: TRBV19
D gene: -
J gene: TRBJ2-2
clone size: -
CDR3 protein: CASRSNTGELFF
CDR3 DNA: TGTGCCAGTCGTTCGAACACCGGGGAGCTGTTTTTT

V gene: TRBV27
D gene: -
J gene: TRBJ2-7
clone size: -
CDR3 protein: CASSLSSLGEQYF
CDR3 DNA: TGTGCCAGCAGTTTATCGAGCCTAGGAGAGCAGTACTTC

V gene: TRBV5-5
D gene: TRBD1
J gene: TRBJ2-7
clone size: -
CDR3 protein: CASSPGQGPYEQYF
CDR3 DNA: TGTGCCAGCAGCCCGGGACAGGGTCCCTACGAGCAGTACTTC

V gene: TRBV11-2
D gene: TRBD2
J gene: TRBJ2-5
clone size: -
CDR3 protein: CASSPHAELAVGTQYF
CDR3 DNA: TGTGCCAGCAGCCCTCACGCCGAACTAGCGGTCGGGACCCAGTACTTC

V gene: TRBV19
D gene: -
J gene: TRBJ1-6
clone size: -
CDR3 protein: CASSVGGRSYNSPLHF
CDR3 DNA: TGTGCCAGTAGTGTCGGGGGGCGGTCCTATAATTCACCCCTCCACTTT

V gene: TRBV5-1
D gene: -
J gene: TRBJ1-4
clone size: -
CDR3 protein: CASSLAGMLTTNEKLFF
CDR3 DNA: TGCGCCAGCAGCTTGGCCGGTATGCTTACAACTAATGAAAAACTGTTTTTT

V gene: TRBV2
D gene: -
J gene: TRBJ2-7
clone size: -
CDR3 protein: CASRGLGNEQYF
CDR3 DNA: TGTGCCAGCAGGGGGCTGGGGAACGAGCAGTACTTC

V gene: TRBV29-1
D gene: TRBD1
J gene: TRBJ1-3
clone size: -
CDR3 protein: CSVEGQGEWNTIYF
CDR3 DNA: TGCAGCGTTGAGGGACAGGGGGAATGGAACACCATATATTTT

V gene: TRBV6-4
D gene: -
J gene: TRBJ2-2
clone size: -
CDR3 protein: CASGLTNTGELFF
CDR3 DNA: TGTGCCAGCGGACTGACGAACACCGGGGAGCTGTTTTTT

V gene: TRBV20-1
D gene: -
J gene: TRBJ1-2
clone size: -
CDR3 protein: CSARVTGGYTF
CDR3 DNA: TGCAGTGCTAGAGTCACCGGGGGCTACACCTTC

V gene: TRBV5-6
D gene: TRBD1
J gene: TRBJ2-3
clone size: -
CDR3 protein: CASSSGQGGDTQYF
CDR3 DNA: TGTGCCAGCAGCTCGGGACAGGGAGGGGATACGCAGTATTTT

V gene: TRBV7-8
D gene: -
J gene: TRBJ2-3
clone size: -
CDR3 protein: CASSLAMAGEGVRDTQYF
CDR3 DNA: TGTGCCAGCAGCTTAGCGATGGCCGGGGAGGGGGTTAGGGATACGCAGTATTTT

V gene: TRBV5-6
D gene: TRBD1
J gene: TRBJ2-5
clone size: -
CDR3 protein: CASSQGVGDQETQYF
CDR3 DNA: TGTGCCAGCAGCCAGGGGGTGGGGGACCAAGAGACCCAGTACTTC

V gene: TRBV4-1
D gene: -
J gene: TRBJ1-6
clone size: -
CDR3 protein: CASSQDPVPPLHF
CDR3 DNA: TGCGCCAGCAGCCAAGACCCAGTACCACCCCTCCACTTT

V gene: TRBV20-1
D gene: -
J gene: TRBJ2-1
clone size: -
CDR3 protein: CSARLDNEQFF
CDR3 DNA: TGCAGTGCTAGACTAGATAATGAGCAGTTCTTC

V gene: TRBV7-6
D gene: TRBD1
J gene: TRBJ2-4
clone size: -
CDR3 protein: CASSPGQGGNIQYF
CDR3 DNA: TGTGCCAGCAGCCCCGGACAGGGAGGAAACATTCAGTACTTC

V gene: TRBV7-9
D gene: -
J gene: TRBJ2-7
clone size: -
CDR3 protein: CASKSTAGISYEQYF
CDR3 DNA: TGTGCCAGCAAATCCACGGCAGGGATCTCCTACGAGCAGTACTTC